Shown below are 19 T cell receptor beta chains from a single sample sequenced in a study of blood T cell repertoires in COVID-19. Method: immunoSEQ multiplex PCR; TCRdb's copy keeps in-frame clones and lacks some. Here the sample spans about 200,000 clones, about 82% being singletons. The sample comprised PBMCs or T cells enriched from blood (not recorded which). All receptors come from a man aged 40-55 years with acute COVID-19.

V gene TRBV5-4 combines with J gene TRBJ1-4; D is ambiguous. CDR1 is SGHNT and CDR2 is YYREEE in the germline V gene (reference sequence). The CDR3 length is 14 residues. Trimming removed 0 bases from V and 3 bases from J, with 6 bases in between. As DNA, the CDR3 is TGTGCCAGCAGCTTGGGACTTTCTAATGAAAAACTGTTTTTT. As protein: CASSLGLSNEKLFF.

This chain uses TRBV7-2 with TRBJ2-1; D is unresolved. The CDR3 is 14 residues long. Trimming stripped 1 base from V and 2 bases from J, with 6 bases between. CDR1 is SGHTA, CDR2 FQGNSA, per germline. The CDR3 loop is CASSLEATYNEQFF. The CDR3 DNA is TGTGCCAGCAGCTTAGAAGCGACCTACAATGAGCAGTTCTTC.

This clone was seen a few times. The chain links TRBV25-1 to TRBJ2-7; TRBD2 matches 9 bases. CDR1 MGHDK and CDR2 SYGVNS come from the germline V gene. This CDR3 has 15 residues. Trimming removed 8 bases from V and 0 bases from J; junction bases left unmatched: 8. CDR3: CASGPTSGSSYEQYF. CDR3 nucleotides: TGTGCCAGCGGGCCGACTAGCGGTAGCTCCTACGAGCAGTACTTC.

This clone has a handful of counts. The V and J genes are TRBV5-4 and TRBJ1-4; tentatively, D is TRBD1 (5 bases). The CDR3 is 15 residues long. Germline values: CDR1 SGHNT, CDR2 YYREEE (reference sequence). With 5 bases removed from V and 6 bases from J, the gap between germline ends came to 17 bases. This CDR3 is CASSPSGRTDEKLFF. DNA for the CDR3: TGTGCCAGCAGTCCTTCAGGGCGGACGGATGAAAAACTGTTTTTT.

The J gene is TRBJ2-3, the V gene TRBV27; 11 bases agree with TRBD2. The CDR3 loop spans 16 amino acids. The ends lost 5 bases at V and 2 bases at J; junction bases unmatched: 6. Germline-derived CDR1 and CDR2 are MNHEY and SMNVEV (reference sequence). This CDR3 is CASSRRLAGNTDTQYF. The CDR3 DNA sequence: TGTGCCAGCAGTCGGCGACTAGCGGGAAACACAGATACGCAGTATTTT.

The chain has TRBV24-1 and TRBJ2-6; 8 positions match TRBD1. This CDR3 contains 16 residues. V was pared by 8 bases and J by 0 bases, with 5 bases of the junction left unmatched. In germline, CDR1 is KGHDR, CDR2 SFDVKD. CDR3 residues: CATTGTGVSGANVLTF. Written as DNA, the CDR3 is TGTGCCACCACGGGGACAGGCGTCTCTGGGGCCAACGTCCTGACTTTC.

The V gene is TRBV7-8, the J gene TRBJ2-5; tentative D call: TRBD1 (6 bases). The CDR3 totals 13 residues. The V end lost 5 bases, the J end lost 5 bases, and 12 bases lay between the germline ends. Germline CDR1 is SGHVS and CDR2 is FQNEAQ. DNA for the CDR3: TGTGCCAGCAGCCCCCAGGGGAAGGAGACCCAGTACTTC. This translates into CASSPQGKETQYF.

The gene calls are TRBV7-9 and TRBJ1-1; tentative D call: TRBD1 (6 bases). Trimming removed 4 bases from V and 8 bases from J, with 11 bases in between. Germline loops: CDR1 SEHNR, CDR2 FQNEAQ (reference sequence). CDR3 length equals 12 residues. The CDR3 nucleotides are TGTGCCAGCAGCTGGGTCGGGACAGAAGCTTTCTTT. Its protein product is CASSWVGTEAFF.

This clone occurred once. CDR3 nucleotide sequence: TGTGCCAGCAGCTTAGGGACGGGAGGGCCCCTGACAGAGACCCAGTACTTC. Translating it yields CASSLGTGGPLTETQYF. The rearrangement joins TRBV7-3 to TRBJ2-5, with TRBD2 matching 8 bases. V was pared by 2 bases and J by 4 bases, with 12 bases of the junction left unmatched. The CDR3 covers 17 residues. Germline V gene lookup returns CDR1 SGHTA and CDR2 FQGTGA.

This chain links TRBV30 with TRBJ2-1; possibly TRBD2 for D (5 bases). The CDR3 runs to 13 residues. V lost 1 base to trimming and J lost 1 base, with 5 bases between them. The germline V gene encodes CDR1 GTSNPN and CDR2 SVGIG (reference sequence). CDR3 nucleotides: TGTGCCTGGAGTGGGACTTCCTACAATGAGCAGTTCTTC. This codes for CAWSGTSYNEQFF.

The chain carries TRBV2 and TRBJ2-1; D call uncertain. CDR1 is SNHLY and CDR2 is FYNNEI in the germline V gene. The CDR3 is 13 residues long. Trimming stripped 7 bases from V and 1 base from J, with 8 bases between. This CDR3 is CASTVVSYNEQFF. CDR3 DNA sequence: TGTGCCAGCACCGTAGTTTCCTACAATGAGCAGTTCTTC.

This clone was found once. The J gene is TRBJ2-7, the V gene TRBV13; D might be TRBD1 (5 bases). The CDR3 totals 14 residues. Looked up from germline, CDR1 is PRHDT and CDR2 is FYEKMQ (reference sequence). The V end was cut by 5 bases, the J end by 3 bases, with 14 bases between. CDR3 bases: TGTGCCAGCAGCCTCACAGGTCACCTCTACGAGCAGTACTTC. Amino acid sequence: CASSLTGHLYEQYF.

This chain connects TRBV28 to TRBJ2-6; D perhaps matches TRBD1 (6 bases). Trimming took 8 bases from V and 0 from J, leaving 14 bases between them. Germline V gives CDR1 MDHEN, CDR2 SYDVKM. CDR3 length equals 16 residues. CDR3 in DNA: TGTGCCAGCTTCCCGGGACATAACTCTGGGGCCAACGTCCTGACTTTC. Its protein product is CASFPGHNSGANVLTF.

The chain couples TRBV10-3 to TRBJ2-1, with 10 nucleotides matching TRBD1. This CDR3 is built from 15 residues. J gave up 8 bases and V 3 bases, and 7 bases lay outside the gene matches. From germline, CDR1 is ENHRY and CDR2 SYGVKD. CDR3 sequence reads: CAISEQGQGIDEQFF. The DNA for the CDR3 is TGTGCCATCAGTGAACAGGGACAGGGGATCGATGAGCAGTTCTTC.

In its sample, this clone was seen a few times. The CDR3 spells CASSIRTNYEQYF. CDR3 coding DNA: TGTGCCAGTAGTATTAGGACAAACTACGAGCAGTACTTC. The V call is TRBV19, the J call TRBJ2-7, with TRBD1 as a possible D gene (5 bases). CDR1 LNHDA and CDR2 SQIVND come from the germline V gene (reference sequence). V lost 3 bases and J 3 bases, leaving 9 bases between the germline ends. The CDR3 is 13 residues long.

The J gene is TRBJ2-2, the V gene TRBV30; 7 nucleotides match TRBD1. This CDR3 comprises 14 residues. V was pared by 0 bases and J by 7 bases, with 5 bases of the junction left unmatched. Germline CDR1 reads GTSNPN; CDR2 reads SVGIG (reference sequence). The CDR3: CAWSVRRGLGELFF. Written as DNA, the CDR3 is TGTGCCTGGAGTGTAAGAAGGGGGCTCGGGGAGCTGTTTTTT.

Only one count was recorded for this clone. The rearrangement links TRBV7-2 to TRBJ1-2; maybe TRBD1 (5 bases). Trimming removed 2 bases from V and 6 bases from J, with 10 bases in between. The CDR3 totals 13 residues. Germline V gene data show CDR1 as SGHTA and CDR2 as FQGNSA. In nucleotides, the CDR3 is TGTGCCAGCAGCTTACCACAGGTCAATGGCTACACCTTC. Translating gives CASSLPQVNGYTF.

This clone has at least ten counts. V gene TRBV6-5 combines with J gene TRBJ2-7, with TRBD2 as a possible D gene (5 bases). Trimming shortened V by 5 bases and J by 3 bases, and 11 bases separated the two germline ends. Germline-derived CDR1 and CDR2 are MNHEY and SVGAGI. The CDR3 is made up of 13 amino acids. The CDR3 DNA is TGTGCCAGCAGTCGGGGAATTTTCTACGAGCAGTACTTC. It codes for CASSRGIFYEQYF.

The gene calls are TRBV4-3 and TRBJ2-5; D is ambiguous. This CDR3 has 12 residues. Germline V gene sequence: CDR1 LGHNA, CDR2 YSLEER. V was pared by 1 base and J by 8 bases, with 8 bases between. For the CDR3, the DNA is TGCGCCAGCAGCCAAGTAATGGGCACCCAGTACTTC. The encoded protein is CASSQVMGTQYF.